This T cell receptor beta chain derives from a study of cytomegalovirus exposure and HLA in healthy donors. Study summary: A previous analysis identified 100 million to 120 million unique TCR beta sequences derived from 180 million or so T cells.

On this clone itself: As yet, its antigen is unknown.

Overall study results and limits: In vitro testing confirmed three CMV-associated chains as specific for CMV antigens.

Whereas donors were nominally healthy upon sampling, unrecorded immune exposures were probable. The study ran its PCR with 60 Vbeta and 13 Jbeta primers. Profiled with immunoSEQ multiplex PCR; TCRdb holds only in-frame clones, not every one. The data contain 100,000 to 150,000 clones, about 80% of them singletons. Germline loops: CDR1 SQVTM, CDR2 ANQGSEA. Trimming pared 1 base from V and 3 bases from J, leaving 6 bases between. The CDR3 has 12 residues. The gene calls are TRBV29-1 and TRBJ1-2; no clear D gene. Sequencing was carried out using PBMCs. The sequence was obtained from a female donor in good health and CMV-seropositive. For the CDR3, the DNA is TGCAGCGTTGAAGGGCGGTACTATGGCTACACCTTC. It translates to CSVEGRYYGYTF.